This T cell receptor (beta chain) was captured in a study of shared clonotypes between healthy human individuals. General observations from the study: Limited genetic and exposure-history diversity came from having few donors. Around 5% was the fraction of naive CD4 clonotypes found shared across several donors.

Into CD45RA+ naive and CD45RA-negative memory subsets, the CD4+ cells were split. Notes on this clone: Its antigen remains unidentified.

Sequencing was performed with immunoSEQ multiplex PCR; in TCRdb, only in-frame clones are kept and a portion is missing. The data hold about 1.1 million clones, with roughly 77% observed a single time. The length of the CDR3 is 14 residues. Trimming left V 7 bases short and J 3 bases short, with 15 bases between. Germline V lookup: CDR1 ENHRY, CDR2 SYGVKD. This chain uses TRBV10-3 with TRBJ1-1; D not resolved. This sequence originates from a man aged 18 to 29 in good health. Some clones in this sample may be carry-over from other donors' samples. Source material: memory CD4+ T cells from PBMCs. Subset given: CD45RA-negative fraction. CDR3 in amino acids: CAITPQGGDTEAFF. In DNA, the CDR3 is TGTGCCATCACCCCACAAGGCGGGGACACTGAAGCTTTCTTT.